This T cell receptor (beta chain) was sequenced for a study of blood T cells in healthy people across ages. Germline V gives CDR1 MGHDK, CDR2 SYGVNS. Trimming shortened V by 5 bases and J by 5 bases, and 19 bases separated the two germline ends. This CDR3 has 15 residues. The use of a sample-barcoded 5' primer and a J-beta primer mix characterized a second PCR of about 6 to 12 cycles. TCRdb re-called the 5' RACE reads with MiXCR, one entry per CDR3 protein. The sample yields some 760,000 distinct CDR3 sequences, 25% seen once. Total RNA was extracted at no less than 5.5 micrograms per sample. These data also formed part of another study, on T cells of mothers and their children. As that study records: The study recruited a few healthy Caucasian mothers and their six children as donors.

The gene calls are TRBV25-1 and TRBJ2-7; possibly TRBD2 for D (5 bases). The clonotype originates from a boy aged 5-17 years in good health. Material: blood. This CDR3 is CASSSPGLPYDEQYF. Written as DNA, the CDR3 is TGTGCCAGCAGTTCCCCAGGACTCCCCTACGACGAGCAGTACTTC.